These 30 T cell receptor beta chains originate from one sample sequenced in a study of CD8 T cells in ankylosing spondylitis. TCRdb reprocessed the 5' RACE reads with MiXCR, giving one entry per CDR3 protein. This table holds 150,000 or so distinct CDR3 sequences, under 14% found once. Sequencing was carried out using blood, either unsorted or a sorted T cell fraction (not recorded which). Receptors originate from a male donor with ankylosing spondylitis or in good health (not recorded which).

V usage is TRBV7-8 and J usage is TRBJ2-7; possibly TRBD1 for D (6 bases). The CDR3 totals 16 residues. The germline gives CDR1 SGHVS, CDR2 FQNEAQ. With 1 base removed from V and 3 bases from J, the gap between germline ends came to 16 bases. This chain's CDR3 is CASSLGFSMDSYEQYF. The DNA of the CDR3 is TGTGCCAGCAGCTTAGGTTTCTCTATGGACAGCTACGAGCAGTACTTC.

This clonotype was found many times. The genes are TRBV18 and TRBJ1-4; a weak D match, TRBD1 (5 bases). Germline V gene sequence: CDR1 KGHSH, CDR2 LQKENI. The CDR3 consists of 16 residues. V lost 1 base and J lost 8, with 17 bases in between. In DNA form, the CDR3 reads TGTGCCAGCTCACCACGGGGCCTCCAAAGCACCGAAAAACTGTTTTTT. It specifies CASSPRGLQSTEKLFF.

Concerning this clonotype: A read error may explain this, as a much larger clone is one base away. This sequence joins TRBV12-3 or TRBV12-4 and TRBJ2-1; 12 bases line up with TRBD2. The CDR3 sequence is 15 residues long. The CDR3 loop reads CDSSPTSGSAGEQFF. The CDR3, as DNA: TGTGACAGCAGCCCGACTAGCGGGAGTGCGGGAGAGCAGTTCTTC.

A word on this clonotype: One base away lies a much larger clone, so this may be a sequencing read error. The chain couples TRBV20-1 to TRBJ2-2; D is possibly TRBD1 (5 bases). This CDR3 has 11 residues. The V end was cut by 1 base, the J end by 12 bases, with 9 bases between. The germline V gene has CDR1 DFQATT and CDR2 SNEGSKA (reference sequence). The CDR3 loop reads CSARVGRKLFF. The CDR3 coding sequence is TGCAGTGCTAGAGTGGGGCGGAAGCTGTTTTTT.

In its sample, this clonotype was seen many times. CDR3 protein: CASMRQGYNEQFF. CDR3 bases: TGTGCCAGCATGAGACAAGGCTACAATGAGCAGTTCTTC. The chain employs TRBV3-1 and TRBJ2-1; D gene unclear. CDR3 length: 13 residues. The germline gives CDR1 LGHDT, CDR2 YNNKEL (reference sequence). The V and J ends lost 7 bases and 3 bases respectively, with 10 bases between them.

In its sample, this clonotype was seen many times. The chain has TRBV6-5 and TRBJ1-2, with no clear D. V was clipped by 7 bases and J by 8 bases, with 14 bases between them. The CDR3 sequence is 12 residues long. Germline CDR1 is MNHEY and CDR2 is SVGAGI. The DNA for the CDR3 is TGTGCCAGCACCACACCGGGGTTCGGCTACACCTTC. This codes for CASTTPGFGYTF.

This clonotype came up many times. The chain combines TRBV20-1 with TRBJ2-7; the match to TRBD1 covers 9 bases. The CDR3 extends over 14 amino acids. Germline assignment: CDR1 DFQATT and CDR2 SNEGSKA (reference sequence). V lost 6 bases to trimming and J lost 1 base; unmatched junction nucleotides: 7. The CDR3 here is CSAPTGQGSYEQYF. CDR3 DNA sequence: TGCAGTGCACCGACGGGACAGGGTTCCTACGAGCAGTACTTC.

This clonotype was detected a few times. Here the CDR3 reads CASSYAGGQGNEQFF. The CDR3 coding sequence is TGTGCCAGCAGCTACGCGGGGGGTCAGGGCAATGAGCAGTTCTTC. This sequence joins TRBV28 and TRBJ2-1, with 8 bases aligning to TRBD2. Looked up from germline, CDR1 is MDHEN and CDR2 is SYDVKM. The length of the CDR3 is 15 residues. Losses at the gene ends were 6 bases for V and 6 bases for J; bases not matched to a gene: 10.

Many counts were recorded for this clonotype. This CDR3 reads CATSTRTTALNTQYF. Here the CDR3 DNA reads TGTGCCACCAGCACCAGGACTACAGCACTGAATACGCAGTATTTT. The rearrangement uses TRBV15 and TRBJ2-3; maybe TRBD2 (6 bases). The V gene lost 4 bases and the J gene lost 7 bases, with 18 bases spanning the gap. The germline gives CDR1 LNHNV, CDR2 YYDKDF (reference sequence). This CDR3 has 15 residues.

This clonotype has just a few counts. The V and J genes are TRBV12-3 or TRBV12-4 and TRBJ2-7, with 10 positions matching TRBD2. The ends lost 5 bases at V and 1 base at J; junction bases unmatched: 8. This CDR3 contains 16 residues. CDR3 bases: TGTGCCAGCAGTGACTCGGCTAGCGGGAGTTCCTACGAGCAGTACTTC. Amino acid sequence: CASSDSASGSSYEQYF.

This clonotype has only a few counts. This chain links TRBV11-2 with TRBJ2-7; D might be TRBD2 (5 bases). Trimming left V 2 bases short and J 2 bases short, with 13 bases between. There are 15 residues in the CDR3. Per the germline V gene, CDR1 is SGHAT and CDR2 is FQNNGV. This CDR3 reads CASSLPLGVAYEQYF. CDR3 DNA: TGTGCCAGCAGCTTACCCCTCGGGGTGGCCTACGAGCAGTACTTC.

In its sample, this clonotype was seen many times. For the CDR3, the DNA is TGCAGTGCTAGAGATTGGGGGGGAAGCGGAAACATTCAGTACTTC. It yields the protein CSARDWGGSGNIQYF. The chain joins TRBV20-1 to TRBJ2-4, with 7 bases that match TRBD2. The germline V gene encodes CDR1 DFQATT and CDR2 SNEGSKA (reference sequence). The CDR3 has 15 residues. J gave up 6 bases and V 0 bases, and 8 bases lay outside the gene matches.

This clonotype has more than one count but fewer than ten. This chain connects TRBV20-1 to TRBJ1-4, with D unresolved. This CDR3 is built from 15 residues. The V end lost 0 bases, the J end lost 3 bases, and 11 bases lay between the germline ends. CDR1 and CDR2 from the germline V gene are DFQATT and SNEGSKA (reference sequence). CDR3: CSARDKTYSNEKLFF. The CDR3 DNA reads TGCAGTGCTAGAGACAAGACGTACTCTAATGAAAAACTGTTTTTT.

This clonotype was seen many times. The chain uses TRBV20-1 and TRBJ2-1; D perhaps matches TRBD2 (5 bases). Germline CDR1 reads DFQATT; CDR2 reads SNEGSKA (reference sequence). The CDR3 has 13 amino acids. V lost 6 bases, J lost 0 bases, and 9 bases lay in between. CDR3 residues: CSAPGNSYNEQFF. The CDR3 coding sequence is TGCAGTGCGCCGGGGAACTCCTACAATGAGCAGTTCTTC.

The chain joins TRBV7-9 to TRBJ1-4; D not certain. The CDR3 extends over 15 amino acids. The ends were cut back, 5 bases at V and 4 bases at J, with 14 bases in the middle. CDR1 is SEHNR, CDR2 FQNEAQ, per germline (reference sequence). CDR3 DNA: TGTGCCAGCAGCCCGACCGGAGGACTTAATGAAAAACTGTTTTTT. Protein sequence: CASSPTGGLNEKLFF. The variable domain in full, with the rest retrieved from reference TRBV7-9 and TRBJ1-4, is DTGVSQNPRHKITKRGQNVTFRCDPISEHNRLYWYRQTLGQGPEFLTYFQNEAQLEKSRLLSDRFSAERPKGSFSTLEIQRTEQGDSAMYLCASSPTGGLNEKLFFGSGTQLSVL.

This clonotype was observed a few times. The rearrangement links TRBV9 to TRBJ2-5; D not resolved. Germline V gene lookup returns CDR1 SGDLS and CDR2 YYNGEE. V was clipped by 3 bases and J by 1 base, with 7 bases between them. The CDR3 is 13 residues long. The CDR3 sequence: CASSAPSQETQYF. The CDR3 DNA reads as TGTGCCAGCAGCGCTCCTAGCCAAGAGACCCAGTACTTC.

The table lists this clonotype with many counts. The V call is TRBV5-1, the J call TRBJ1-2; 9 nucleotides line up with TRBD1. V shed 4 bases and J 8 bases; nucleotides not matched to a gene: 9. CDR1 and CDR2 (germline): SGHRS, YFSETQ. The CDR3 runs 14 residues. The CDR3 bases are TGCGCCAGCAGCACCCGGACAGGGGAAAAGGGCTACACCTTC. Translating gives CASSTRTGEKGYTF. The full variable domain, rest sourced from reference TRBV5-1 and TRBJ1-2, is KAGVTQTPRYLIKTRGQQVTLSCSPISGHRSVSWYQQTPGQGLQFLFEYFSETQRNKGNFPGRFSGRQFSNSRSEMNVSTLELGDSALYLCASSTRTGEKGYTFGSGTRLTVV.

Many counts were recorded for this clonotype. This chain links TRBV28 with TRBJ1-2; D call uncertain. V lost 7 bases and J 5 bases, leaving 14 bases between the germline ends. There are 13 residues in the CDR3. Germline values: CDR1 MDHEN, CDR2 SYDVKM. The CDR3 here is CASNPPRDYGYTF. In DNA, the CDR3 is TGTGCCAGCAACCCCCCGAGGGATTATGGCTACACCTTC.

This clonotype appeared a few times. The chain carries TRBV29-1 and TRBJ1-1; D gene ambiguous. V lost 4 bases, J lost 2 bases, and 8 bases lay in between. The CDR3 consists of 12 residues. Germline V gene lookup returns CDR1 SQVTM and CDR2 ANQGSEA. CDR3 nucleotides: TGCAGCGTTGGCGCGGGAAACACTGAAGCTTTCTTT. This translates into CSVGAGNTEAFF.

This clonotype occurred many times. The gene calls are TRBV20-1 and TRBJ2-1, with a possible D match to TRBD2 (6 bases). This CDR3 has 13 residues. The germline CDR1 and CDR2 sequences are DFQATT and SNEGSKA (reference sequence). V shed 5 bases and J shed 4 bases, with 12 bases lying between them. CDR3 loop: CSAEAGTYNEQFF. The CDR3 nucleotides are TGCAGTGCTGAGGCCGGGACTTACAATGAGCAGTTCTTC.

This clonotype has ten or more counts. The genes are TRBV6-5 and TRBJ1-2; D remains unclear. Germline CDR1 is MNHEY and CDR2 is SVGAGI. Trimming shortened V by 0 bases and J by 8 bases, and 10 bases separated the two germline ends. CDR3 length: 13 amino acids. Here the CDR3 DNA reads TGTGCCAGCAGTTACTCCGGGGTGGGAGGCTACACCTTC. Its translation: CASSYSGVGGYTF.

This clonotype was detected many times. The chain joins TRBV27 to TRBJ1-1; D uncertain. This CDR3 is built from 15 residues. The germline V and J ends were trimmed by 4 bases and 0 bases, with 12 bases remaining between them. The germline gives CDR1 MNHEY, CDR2 SMNVEV (reference sequence). As DNA, the CDR3 is TGTGCCAGCAGTTGGGTAGGTGGGCTGAACACTGAAGCTTTCTTT. Amino acids: CASSWVGGLNTEAFF.

This clonotype was found many times. The rearrangement uses TRBV12-3 or TRBV12-4 and TRBJ2-5; no reliable D call. The CDR3 spans 13 residues. The ends were cut back, 8 bases at V and 0 bases at J, with 10 bases in the middle. CDR3: CASARTDQETQYF. CDR3 DNA sequence: TGTGCCAGCGCTCGGACGGACCAAGAGACCCAGTACTTC.

The chain joins TRBV10-2 to TRBJ2-5, with D possibly matching TRBD1 (6 bases). This CDR3 contains 13 residues. Trimming removed 4 bases at V and 5 bases at J, with 11 bases between. Germline values: CDR1 WSHSY, CDR2 SAAADI. CDR3 DNA: TGCGCCAGCAGTGGGTCAGGGGTCGAGACCCAGTACTTC. Translating gives CASSGSGVETQYF.

This clonotype came up many times. This sequence joins TRBV3-1 and TRBJ2-7, with no clear D. Trimming shortened V by 3 bases and J by 5 bases, and 11 bases separated the two germline ends. The germline gives CDR1 LGHDT, CDR2 YNNKEL (reference sequence). The length of the CDR3 is 13 residues. The CDR3 nucleotides are TGTGCCAGCAGCCAGACCCCCTGGCACGAGCAGTACTTC. Translating gives CASSQTPWHEQYF.

A single count supports this clonotype. A read error may explain this, as a much larger clone is one base away. This chain connects TRBV12-3 or TRBV12-4 to TRBJ2-2; no clear D gene. The CDR3 has 12 amino acids. CDR3 coding DNA: TGTGTCAGCAGGTACAGCACCGGGGAGCTGTTTTTT. This gives the protein CVSRYSTGELFF.

This clonotype has more than one count but fewer than ten. This chain connects TRBV5-4 to TRBJ2-7, with 7 nucleotides matching TRBD1. The CDR3 is made up of 14 amino acids. Germline CDR1 reads SGHNT; CDR2 reads YYREEE (reference sequence). J was trimmed by 6 bases and V by 2 bases; bases with no gene match: 8. DNA for the CDR3: TGTGCCAGCAGCTTCCTGACAGGGCCGGGCGAGCAGTACTTC. This codes for CASSFLTGPGEQYF.

The sample holds many counts of this clonotype. V and J are TRBV20-1 and TRBJ2-7, with TRBD2 identical over 11 bases. J was trimmed by 3 bases and V by 4 bases; bases with no gene match: 2. Per the germline V gene, CDR1 is DFQATT and CDR2 is SNEGSKA (reference sequence). There are 13 residues in the CDR3. The CDR3: CSATTSGGYEQYF. In DNA, the CDR3 is TGCAGTGCTACCACTAGCGGGGGCTACGAGCAGTACTTC.

In this sample, this clonotype turned up many times. The chain employs TRBV6-5 and TRBJ2-2; 7 bases agree with TRBD1. J was trimmed by 5 bases and V by 2 bases; bases with no gene match: 11. Germline V lookup: CDR1 MNHEY, CDR2 SVGAGI. CDR3 length equals 17 residues. CDR3 sequence (DNA): TGTGCCAGCAGTTACACCCCGACAGGGTCGTCAACCGGGGAGCTGTTTTTT. Translating gives CASSYTPTGSSTGELFF.

At least ten counts were recorded for this clonotype. This chain joins TRBV20-1 and TRBJ1-1, with a tentative D call TRBD1 (5 bases). V was shortened by 1 base and J by 5 bases, with 23 bases between the two germline ends. Germline V gives CDR1 DFQATT, CDR2 SNEGSKA (reference sequence). The CDR3 is 17 amino acids. CDR3 coding DNA: TGCAGTGCTAGAGTCCGGGACGTGGGGGTTGGGGAGACTGAAGCTTTCTTT. Protein sequence: CSARVRDVGVGETEAFF.